The sequence of this T cell receptor (beta chain) was determined in a study of T cells expressing NK-cell markers. Looking at the study overall: Most of the eight sequenced donors tested HCMV-seropositive; one tested seronegative. General study points: Where several donors were concerned, these clonotypes also led the CD3+CD56-NKG2C+ fraction. CD8+ T cells in roughly six donors included dominant NKG2C+ clonotypes at roughly 1.0-8%.

This CDR3 spans 15 amino acids. Germline assignment: CDR1 MNHEY and CDR2 SMNVEV (reference sequence). With respect to this clonotype: The antigen remains unidentified.

With the 5' RACE reads reprocessed, TCRdb shows one record per CDR3 protein and no DNA. Across roughly 150,000 distinct CDR3 sequences, the top ten clones capture around 20% of the sample. The specimen was blood T cells: a sorted CD56 or NKG2C T cell subset, CD4+ or CD8+ T cells, or bulk PBMC T cells (not recorded which). This clonotype was sampled from a man aged 18-70 years in good health. The chain employs TRBV27 and TRBJ2-5; without DNA, the TCRdb call of TRBD2 cannot be checked. The CDR3 sequence is CASRPLAGIGETQYF.